This passage covers 24 T cell receptor beta chains from one sample sequenced in a study of T-cell reconstitution after alpha-beta-depleted transplantation in children. As it was prepared, the TCRbeta library received unique molecular identifiers. TCRdb ran MiXCR on the PCR reads and lists one entry per CDR3 protein. The table shows about 900,000 distinct CDR3 sequences, with around 30% occurring only once. Here the sequenced sample was PBMCs, mostly from graft donor cells, taken 360 days after TCRalphabeta/CD19-depleted stem cell transplant. The source of these receptors is a boy under three years old who had a stem cell transplant for SCID, so the T cells may come from the graft donor.

This clonotype has just a few counts. This chain joins TRBV27 and TRBJ1-6; D perhaps matches TRBD1 (5 bases). Germline values: CDR1 MNHEY, CDR2 SMNVEV (reference sequence). This CDR3 has 15 residues. Trimming removed 6 bases from V and 7 bases from J, with 16 bases in between. For the CDR3, the DNA is TGTGCCAGCAGGGGACCCGGAGTATGGAATTCACCCCTCCACTTT. As protein: CASRGPGVWNSPLHF.

The chain is built from TRBV13 and TRBJ2-7; a possible D gene is TRBD2 (7 bases). Between the trimmed V and J ends, which lost 5 bases and 3 bases, there was a span of 14 bases. Germline V gene data show CDR1 as PRHDT and CDR2 as FYEKMQ (reference sequence). The CDR3 is 14 amino acids. CDR3 coding DNA: TGTGCCAGCAGCCAAGGGGGGGCCGGCTACGAGCAGTACTTC. It is translated as CASSQGGAGYEQYF.

This sequence joins TRBV3-1 and TRBJ2-1; D gene uncertain. This CDR3 region has 16 residues. Trimming removed 1 base from V and 2 bases from J, with 12 bases in between. The germline V gene has CDR1 LGHDT and CDR2 YNNKEL (reference sequence). The CDR3 sequence is CASSQAKPPTYNEQFF. The CDR3, as DNA: TGTGCCAGCAGCCAAGCGAAGCCCCCCACCTACAATGAGCAGTTCTTC.

This clonotype has a handful of counts. The J gene is TRBJ2-2, the V gene TRBV5-1; D is undetermined. The CDR3 extends over 16 amino acids. The germline V gene has CDR1 SGHRS and CDR2 YFSETQ. Trimming removed 0 bases from V and 0 bases from J, with 9 bases in between. The CDR3 is CASSLATAANTGELFF. Here the CDR3 DNA reads TGCGCCAGCAGCTTGGCGACGGCCGCGAACACCGGGGAGCTGTTTTTT.

In its sample, this clonotype was seen a few times. V gene TRBV20-1 combines with J gene TRBJ2-1; 8 nucleotides line up with TRBD1. V gave up 0 bases and J gave up 8 bases; unmatched junction bases: 3. The length of the CDR3 is 13 residues. Looked up from germline, CDR1 is DFQATT and CDR2 is SNEGSKA (reference sequence). DNA of the CDR3: TGCAGTGCTAGAGACAGGGGGCTCGATGAGCAGTTCTTC. This translates into CSARDRGLDEQFF.

This chain joins TRBV19 and TRBJ2-5, with D possibly being TRBD2 (7 bases). Per the germline V gene, CDR1 is LNHDA and CDR2 is SQIVND (reference sequence). With 7 bases removed from V and 4 bases from J, the gap between germline ends came to 22 bases. The CDR3 spans 16 residues. CDR3 DNA sequence: TGTGCCAGTAAAGGGCGTTCGGGGCGGGGGCCAGAGACCCAGTACTTC. Protein: CASKGRSGRGPETQYF. Full variable domain (remainder filled in from reference TRBV19 and TRBJ2-5): DGGITQSPKYLFRKEGQNVTLSCEQNLNHDAMYWYRQDPGQGLRLIYYSQIVNDFQKGDIAEGYSVSREKKESFPLTVTSAQKNPTAFYLCASKGRSGRGPETQYFGPGTRLLVL.

The chain uses TRBV28 and TRBJ2-1; 7 bases map to TRBD1. The length of the CDR3 is 14 residues. Germline V gene sequence: CDR1 MDHEN, CDR2 SYDVKM. With V trimmed by 7 bases and J by 2 bases, 5 bases remained unmatched. CDR3 amino acids: CASKRQGAYNEQFF. The CDR3 DNA sequence: TGTGCCAGCAAAAGACAGGGTGCCTACAATGAGCAGTTCTTC. The full variable domain, in which reference TRBV28 and TRBJ2-1 provide the parts outside the CDR3, is DVKVTQSSRYLVKRTGEKVFLECVQDMDHENMFWYRQDPGLGLRLIYFSYDVKMKEKGDIPEGYSVSREKKERFSLILESASTNQTSMYLCASKRQGAYNEQFFGPGTRLTVL.

J is TRBJ2-3 and V is TRBV4-3, with D unresolved. This CDR3 spans 15 amino acids. V was trimmed by 6 bases and J by 3 bases, leaving 16 bases between them. Germline CDR1 is LGHNA and CDR2 is YSLEER. The CDR3 sequence is CASSLMGYRTDTQYF. Written as DNA, the CDR3 is TGCGCCAGCAGTCTCATGGGGTATAGGACAGATACGCAGTATTTT.

This clonotype turned up a few times. V usage is TRBV9 and J usage is TRBJ2-7; TRBD1 matches 8 bases. V was pared by 4 bases and J by 6 bases, with 9 bases of the junction left unmatched. Per germline, CDR1 SGDLS and CDR2 YYNGEE. CDR3 length: 14 residues. The CDR3 bases are TGTGCCAGCAGCAAAGACAGGGGTACGGGCGAGCAGTACTTC. Translated, it gives CASSKDRGTGEQYF. The full variable domain, completed using reference TRBV9 and TRBJ2-7, is DSGVTQTPKHLITATGQRVTLRCSPRSGDLSVYWYQQSLDQGLQFLIQYYNGEERAKGNILERFSAQQFPDLHSELNLSSLELGDSALYFCASSKDRGTGEQYFGPGTRLTVT.

The V call is TRBV12-3 or TRBV12-4, the J call TRBJ2-5, with a possible D match to TRBD1 (5 bases). V shed 6 bases and J shed 5 bases, with 13 bases lying between them. The CDR3 extends over 13 amino acids. CDR3: CASRNTGLETQYF. In DNA form, the CDR3 reads TGTGCCAGCAGAAACACAGGTTTGGAGACCCAGTACTTC.

J is TRBJ2-1 and V is TRBV24-1; the match to TRBD1 covers 9 bases. The CDR3 runs to 20 residues. Germline V gene data show CDR1 as KGHDR and CDR2 as SFDVKD. V dropped 2 bases and J dropped 1; count of bases not matched to a gene: 14. The CDR3 nucleotides read TGTGCCACCAGTGATTATCAGGACAGGGGCCCATGGGGGTCCTACAATGAGCAGTTCTTC. It translates to CATSDYQDRGPWGSYNEQFF.

This clonotype was picked up a small number of times. This chain connects TRBV20-1 to TRBJ2-7; D gene ambiguous. This CDR3 comprises 14 residues. Trimming stripped 3 bases from V and 0 bases from J, with 12 bases between. In germline, CDR1 is DFQATT, CDR2 SNEGSKA (reference sequence). For the CDR3, the DNA is TGCAGTGCTAGGTTAGCCAAGGGCTCCTACGAGCAGTACTTC. This translates into CSARLAKGSYEQYF.

V gene TRBV5-4 combines with J gene TRBJ2-7; D unclear. Trimming stripped 1 base from V and 4 bases from J, with 12 bases between. The CDR3 loop spans 14 amino acids. CDR1 and CDR2 from the germline V gene are SGHNT and YYREEE (reference sequence). Here the CDR3 DNA reads TGTGCCAGCAGCTTGCAAAGCCCACCTTACGAGCAGTACTTC. Its protein product is CASSLQSPPYEQYF.

The V and J genes are TRBV3-1 and TRBJ1-1, with TRBD1 as a possible D gene (5 bases). Germline CDR1 LGHDT, CDR2 YNNKEL (reference sequence). V was pared by 6 bases and J by 1 base, with 12 bases between. The CDR3 consists of 14 residues. CDR3 bases: TGTGCCAGCAGAGGAGTGGGGGGGAACACTGAAGCTTTCTTT. Translated, it gives CASRGVGGNTEAFF.

This clonotype turned up a few times. The V call is TRBV19, the J call TRBJ1-4; weak D call: TRBD1 (6 bases). Germline assignment: CDR1 LNHDA and CDR2 SQIVND (reference sequence). CDR3 length equals 16 residues. Trimming took 3 bases from V and 0 from J, leaving 11 bases between them. CDR3 coding DNA: TGTGCCAGTAGTATGGACAGTGGAGCAACTAATGAAAAACTGTTTTTT. Translating gives CASSMDSGATNEKLFF. Drawing the rest from reference TRBV19 and TRBJ1-4, the complete variable domain is DGGITQSPKYLFRKEGQNVTLSCEQNLNHDAMYWYRQDPGQGLRLIYYSQIVNDFQKGDIAEGYSVSREKKESFPLTVTSAQKNPTAFYLCASSMDSGATNEKLFFGSGTQLSVL.

The chain uses TRBV6-1 and TRBJ2-3, with 11 bases lining up with TRBD1. The CDR3 runs to 16 residues. Germline lookup yields CDR1 MNHNS and CDR2 SASEGT. The V and J ends lost 4 bases and 6 bases, in that order; junction bases with no gene match: 9. The CDR3 loop is CASSGGQGGFLDTQYF. DNA for the CDR3: TGTGCCAGCAGTGGGGGACAGGGGGGTTTTTTGGATACGCAGTATTTT.

This chain uses TRBV20-1 with TRBJ2-7; D possibly corresponds to TRBD1 (6 bases). Germline CDR1 DFQATT, CDR2 SNEGSKA (reference sequence). Trimming took 6 bases from V and 9 from J, leaving 18 bases between them. The CDR3 sequence is 12 residues long. CDR3 amino acids: CSARRGGIGQYF. CDR3 nucleotide sequence: TGCAGTGCCAGACGAGGGGGAATAGGGCAGTACTTC.

The genes are TRBV12-3 or TRBV12-4 and TRBJ1-2; unclear D gene. There are 11 residues in the CDR3. V was cut by 4 bases and J by 8 bases, with 8 bases left in between. The CDR3 protein is CASSSTRGYTF. The CDR3 DNA reads TGTGCCAGCAGTTCTACTCGGGGCTACACCTTC.

The chain has TRBV30 and TRBJ2-7; 11 nucleotides line up with TRBD2. The CDR3 is 15 amino acids. Germline V CDR1 and CDR2: GTSNPN, SVGIG (reference sequence). Trimming took 2 bases from V and 4 from J; bases not matched to a gene: 7. The CDR3 here is CAWSRRASGGYEQYF. The CDR3 coding sequence is TGTGCCTGGAGTCGCAGGGCTAGCGGGGGGTACGAGCAGTACTTC.

The J gene is TRBJ2-5, the V gene TRBV12-3 or TRBV12-4, with TRBD2 matching 9 bases. V trimming: 2 bases; J trimming: 10 bases; junction bases outside the gene matches: 8. The CDR3 totals 14 residues. The CDR3 sequence is CASSLSPSGVVQYF. The CDR3 coding sequence is TGTGCCAGCAGTTTAAGTCCTAGCGGGGTGGTCCAGTACTTC.

This chain uses TRBV28 with TRBJ2-3; 8 positions agree with TRBD1. Germline lookup yields CDR1 MDHEN and CDR2 SYDVKM. This CDR3 has 15 residues. The V gene end was trimmed by 5 bases and the J gene end by 0 bases; junction bases not matched to a gene: 4. CDR3: CASSHRGSSTDTQYF. For the CDR3, the DNA is TGTGCCAGCAGTCACAGGGGGAGTAGCACAGATACGCAGTATTTT.

This clonotype was recorded a few times. The rearrangement joins TRBV27 to TRBJ2-5, with 8 bases matching TRBD2. The germline CDR1 and CDR2 sequences are MNHEY and SMNVEV (reference sequence). Unmatched junction bases numbered 7, after V lost 4 bases and J lost 6 bases. The CDR3 sequence is 14 residues long. The CDR3 spells CASSSAGGGQTQYF. CDR3 nucleotide sequence: TGTGCCAGCAGTTCGGCGGGGGGCGGGCAGACCCAGTACTTC.

This clonotype has just a few counts. The rearrangement links TRBV20-1 to TRBJ2-7, with D tentatively TRBD1 or TRBD2 (5 bases each). Germline V gene sequence: CDR1 DFQATT, CDR2 SNEGSKA (reference sequence). The CDR3 consists of 14 residues. V was cut by 3 bases and J by 0 bases, with 12 bases left in between. CDR3: CSASREPNSYEQYF. The CDR3 DNA is TGCAGTGCTAGCAGGGAGCCCAACTCCTACGAGCAGTACTTC.

V is TRBV7-6 and J is TRBJ2-2; 7 bases map to TRBD1. V shed 5 bases and J 4 bases; nucleotides not matched to a gene: 4. Germline CDR1 reads SGHVS; CDR2 reads FNYEAQ. This CDR3 contains 14 residues. CDR3 DNA sequence: TGTGCCAGCAGCCTGGGACAGCTCACCGGGGAGCTGTTTTTT. Its protein product is CASSLGQLTGELFF.